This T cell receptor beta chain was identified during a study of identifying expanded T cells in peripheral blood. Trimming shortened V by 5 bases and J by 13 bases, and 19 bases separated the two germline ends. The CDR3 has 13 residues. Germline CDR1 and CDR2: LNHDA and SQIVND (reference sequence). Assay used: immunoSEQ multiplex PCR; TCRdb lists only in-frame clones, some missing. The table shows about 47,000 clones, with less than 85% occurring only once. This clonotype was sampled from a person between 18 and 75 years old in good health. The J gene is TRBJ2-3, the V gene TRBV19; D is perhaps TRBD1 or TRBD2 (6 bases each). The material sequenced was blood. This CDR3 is CASSEGGGTPKYF. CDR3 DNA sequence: TGTGCCAGTAGTGAGGGGGGCGGGACCCCGAAGTATTTT.